These 6 T cell receptor beta chains were all obtained from the same sample, sequenced in a study of blood T cell repertoires in COVID-19. Clones were sequenced by immunoSEQ multiplex PCR, and TCRdb holds only the in-frame ones, with some missing. The sample contains 85,000 to 95,000 clones, under 90% of which appear only once. The source material was peripheral blood. Every receptor here comes from a man aged 60-69 years with COVID-19, enrolled during active disease.

This chain connects TRBV11-1 to TRBJ2-1; D is perhaps TRBD2 (6 bases). The CDR3 extends over 12 amino acids. Germline-derived CDR1 and CDR2 are SGHAT and FQDESV (reference sequence). V shed 5 bases and J shed 5 bases, with 7 bases lying between them. The CDR3 DNA reads as TGTGCCAGCAGCCGCGGGGACAATGAGCAGTTCTTC. Translating gives CASSRGDNEQFF.

The V gene is TRBV7-2, the J gene TRBJ2-4; TRBD2 agrees at 9 bases. Germline V lookup: CDR1 SGHTA, CDR2 FQGNSA. The length of the CDR3 is 14 residues. J lost 14 bases, V lost 5 bases, and 13 bases had no gene match. The CDR3 sequence is CASSPQREAVLKYF. The CDR3 DNA follows: TGTGCCAGCAGCCCCCAGCGGGAGGCCGTTTTGAAGTACTTC.

The J gene is TRBJ2-1, the V gene TRBV9, with D perhaps TRBD2 (6 bases). This CDR3 is 16 amino acids long. The germline V and J ends were trimmed by 0 bases and 3 bases, with 13 bases remaining between them. Germline V CDR1 and CDR2: SGDLS, YYNGEE. In nucleotides, the CDR3 is TGTGCCAGCAGCGTAGGAGGAGCTAGCGACTACAATGAGCAGTTCTTC. Its translation: CASSVGGASDYNEQFF.

V and J are TRBV29-1 and TRBJ2-3; 12 bases are shared with TRBD2. V lost 0 bases to trimming and J lost 6 bases; unmatched junction nucleotides: 7. Germline assignment: CDR1 SQVTM and CDR2 ANQGSEA. This CDR3 spans 16 amino acids. The CDR3 sequence is CSVEEPTSGSADTQYF. DNA of the CDR3: TGCAGCGTTGAAGAGCCGACTAGCGGGAGTGCGGATACGCAGTATTTT.

This sequence joins TRBV9 and TRBJ1-1; D is undetermined. The germline gives CDR1 SGDLS, CDR2 YYNGEE. CDR3 length equals 13 residues. V lost 4 bases to trimming and J lost 4 bases, with 11 bases between them. In nucleotides, the CDR3 is TGTGCCAGCAGCACCCTTCGGGGCACTGAAGCTTTCTTT. It specifies CASSTLRGTEAFF.

The chain carries TRBV6-1 and TRBJ1-4; D remains ambiguous. The V end was cut by 4 bases, the J end by 8 bases, with 20 bases between. CDR3 size: 16 residues. Germline assignment: CDR1 MNHNS and CDR2 SASEGT. In DNA, the CDR3 is TGTGCCAGCAGTGCTACCGGGAACCGAAATGGGGAAAAACTGTTTTTT. This translates into CASSATGNRNGEKLFF.